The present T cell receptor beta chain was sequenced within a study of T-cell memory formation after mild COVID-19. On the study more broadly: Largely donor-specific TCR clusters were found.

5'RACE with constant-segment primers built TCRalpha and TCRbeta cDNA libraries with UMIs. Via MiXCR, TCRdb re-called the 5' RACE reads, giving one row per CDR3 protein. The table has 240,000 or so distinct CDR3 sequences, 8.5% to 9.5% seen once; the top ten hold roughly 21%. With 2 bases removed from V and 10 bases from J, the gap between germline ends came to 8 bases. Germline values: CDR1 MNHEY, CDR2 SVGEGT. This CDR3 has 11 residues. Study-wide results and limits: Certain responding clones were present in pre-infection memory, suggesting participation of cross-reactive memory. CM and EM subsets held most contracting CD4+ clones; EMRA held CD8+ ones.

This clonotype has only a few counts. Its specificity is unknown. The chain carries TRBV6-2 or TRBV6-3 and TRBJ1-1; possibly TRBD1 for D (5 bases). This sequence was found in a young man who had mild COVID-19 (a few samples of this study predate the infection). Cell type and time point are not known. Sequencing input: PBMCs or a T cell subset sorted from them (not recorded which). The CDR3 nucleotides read TGTGCCAGCAGTTACGGGGCCCTAGCTTTCTTT. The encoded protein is CASSYGALAFF.